The rows below give T cell receptor beta chains drawn from one sample of a study of siplizumab effects on memory and regulatory T cells. Clones were read by immunoSEQ multiplex PCR, and TCRdb kept only the in-frame ones, dropping some. This sample has approximately 100,000 clones, with approximately 90% found just once. Sequenced input: Tregs sorted from blood. These receptors came from a human donor in good health. Both conserved end residues are trimmed from each CDR3. The order of the fields is V gene, CDR3 protein.

v_gene: TRBV7-9
CDR3aa: ASSLRQDNEQF

v_gene: TRBV14
CDR3aa: AVRGVSLRQPQH

v_gene: TRBV28
CDR3aa: ASSLTGRLNTEAF

v_gene: TRBV5-1
CDR3aa: ASSRSQTGELF

v_gene: TRBV4-2
CDR3aa: ASSSRGAGGTYNEQF

v_gene: TRBV5-5
CDR3aa: ASRDTGTSGEQY

v_gene: TRBV7-2
CDR3aa: ASSHNPDSSQPQH

v_gene: TRBV4-2
CDR3aa: ASSRGTGGLGADTQY

v_gene: TRBV6-5
CDR3aa: ASSRRGLAKNIQY

v_gene: TRBV15
CDR3aa: ATSRDLKGAAEAF

v_gene: TRBV29-1
CDR3aa: SAGTSGYNEQF

v_gene: TRBV16
CDR3aa: ASSRTGESQY

v_gene: TRBV7-3
CDR3aa: ASSLIGTGLNEQF

v_gene: TRBV7-2
CDR3aa: ASSTRTGKQETQY

v_gene: TRBV6-5
CDR3aa: ASSYSGVGIQQY

v_gene: TRBV6-1
CDR3aa: ASRPVVATGELF

v_gene: TRBV29-1
CDR3aa: SVEVLNLNEQF

v_gene: TRBV6-4
CDR3aa: ASSDSDSSGANVLT

v_gene: TRBV19
CDR3aa: ASSMFADQETQY

v_gene: TRBV30
CDR3aa: AWSVLPYGYT

v_gene: TRBV10-3
CDR3aa: AISGDPGLVVGEQF

v_gene: TRBV7-9
CDR3aa: ASSSTRTTGELF

v_gene: TRBV9
CDR3aa: ASAPLIGTGTYNEQF

v_gene: TRBV5-6
CDR3aa: ASSFQGAAWFESGNTIY

v_gene: TRBV30
CDR3aa: AWGSFMTPGGNEQF

v_gene: TRBV10-3
CDR3aa: AISESGESTDTQY

v_gene: TRBV2
CDR3aa: ASRRDRGEQY

v_gene: TRBV27
CDR3aa: ASRAGTARLIADTQY

v_gene: TRBV9
CDR3aa: ASSWGQNTGELF

v_gene: TRBV11-2
CDR3aa: ASSPRTGNSGANVLT

v_gene: TRBV5-1
CDR3aa: ASSPRQAGETQY

v_gene: TRBV5-1
CDR3aa: ASSLMLGLNTEAF

v_gene: TRBV5-4
CDR3aa: ASSLGLAGNEQF

v_gene: TRBV28
CDR3aa: ASSFPGLAVNEQF

v_gene: TRBV6-1
CDR3aa: ASKGTAPSEQY

v_gene: TRBV4-1
CDR3aa: ASSQGREPYEQY

v_gene: TRBV7-9
CDR3aa: ASTLGGNTEAF

v_gene: TRBV6-6
CDR3aa: ASSYSILRAEAF

v_gene: TRBV18
CDR3aa: ASSFHMNTEAF

v_gene: TRBV9
CDR3aa: ASSALAGGYTDTQY

v_gene: TRBV11-2
CDR3aa: ASSLRPATGSLNTEAF

v_gene: TRBV5-6
CDR3aa: ASSLGTGGVYYGYT

v_gene: TRBV5-6
CDR3aa: ASSFSSVSRTQY

v_gene: TRBV7-3
CDR3aa: ASSLGREQF

v_gene: TRBV7-3
CDR3aa: ASSLSYLSTDTQY

v_gene: TRBV5-5
CDR3aa: ASSHLLRQGLPSGANVLT